The present T cell receptor beta chain was sequenced within a study of glioma-infiltrating T cells after dendritic cell vaccination. Points from the study as a whole: Estimated pretreatment TIL content predicted outcome after dendritic cell vaccination.

Primers: 60 V beta forward and 13 J beta reverse. Measured with immunoSEQ multiplex PCR; TCRdb has only the in-frame clones, and not every one. The sample consists of tens of thousands of clones, approximately 80% of them appearing once. Only one count was recorded for this clone. Its target is unknown. This CDR3 contains 15 residues. The V gene lost 5 bases and the J gene lost 5 bases, with 16 bases spanning the gap. Germline CDR1 reads MGHRA; CDR2 reads YSYEKL. The time point here: after dendritic cell vaccination, including at tumor progression/relapse. Sequenced here: blood, sampled after dendritic cell vaccination. The V gene is TRBV4-1, the J gene TRBJ1-5; D not certain. The TCR was taken from a human donor with glioblastoma. This CDR3 is CASSETEFGDQPQHF. The CDR3 region has the DNA TGCGCCAGCAGCGAAACAGAGTTCGGTGATCAGCCCCAGCATTTT.